This record covers a single TCR beta chain. Antigen: not known. The CDR3 runs to 16 residues. Germline V gene lookup returns CDR1 SGHRS and CDR2 YFSETQ. V was clipped by 5 bases and J by 4 bases, with 19 bases between them. Primers included in the PCR were 60 Vbeta and 13 Jbeta primers. The data were produced by immunoSEQ multiplex PCR, yet TCRdb's version contains in-frame clones alone and is incomplete. The data hold around 170,000 clones, with more than 75% observed a single time. This entry is derived from a study of cytomegalovirus exposure and HLA in healthy donors. General study points: The study put under 200 TCR beta chains on its list as cytomegalovirus-associated.

The V and J genes are TRBV5-1 and TRBJ1-5; weak D call: TRBD1 (6 bases). The sample taken for sequencing was PBMCs. This receptor was identified in a woman aged 25 to 39 in good health and CMV-seropositive. The CDR3 region has the DNA TGCGCCAGCAGAATCCCAAGACAGGTTTTTAATCAGCCCCAGCATTTT. This encodes CASRIPRQVFNQPQHF.